This entry lists 10 T cell receptor beta chains sequenced from one sample in a study of blood T cell repertoires in COVID-19. Some clones are missing from TCRdb's copy, which holds only in-frame ones; the method was immunoSEQ multiplex PCR. The sample records around 63,000 clones, 75% to 90% being singletons. Sequenced input: peripheral blood. The origin of the receptors is a woman aged 80 or older with acute or convalescent COVID-19.

The V and J genes are TRBV5-1 and TRBJ1-4; TRBD1 agrees at 7 bases. J was trimmed by 6 bases and V by 0 bases; bases with no gene match: 8. In germline, CDR1 is SGHRS, CDR2 YFSETQ. This CDR3 is built from 16 residues. The chain's CDR3 is CASSLERTGQHEKLFF. CDR3 nucleotide sequence: TGCGCCAGCAGCTTGGAGAGGACAGGTCAGCATGAAAAACTGTTTTTT.

The V gene is TRBV4-2, the J gene TRBJ2-7, with TRBD2 matching over 16 bases. From germline, CDR1 is LGHNA and CDR2 YNFKEQ. This CDR3 has 15 amino acids. The V and J ends lost 1 base and 12 bases, in that order; junction bases with no gene match: 6. The CDR3 region has the DNA TGTGCCAGCAGCCAAGCGGGGACTAGCGGGGGGGCCCTGTACTTC. Protein product: CASSQAGTSGGALYF.

The chain couples TRBV28 to TRBJ2-7, with 8 nucleotides matching TRBD1. Germline CDR1 MDHEN, CDR2 SYDVKM. The CDR3 consists of 17 residues. V lost 6 bases, J lost 3 bases, and 16 bases stayed unmatched. This CDR3 is CASRPILTGTGVYEQYF. CDR3 sequence (DNA): TGTGCCAGCAGGCCCATACTCACCGGGACAGGAGTCTACGAGCAGTACTTC.

The DNA of the CDR3 is TGTGCCATCAGTGGGAACACAGGGCGGGCAGATACGCAGTATTTT. Its protein product is CAISGNTGRADTQYF. The chain links TRBV10-3 to TRBJ2-3, with D possibly TRBD1 on 6 matching bases. Trimming stripped 4 bases from V and 4 bases from J, with 15 bases between. Germline V lookup: CDR1 ENHRY, CDR2 SYGVKD. This CDR3 has 15 residues.

The rearrangement uses TRBV25-1 and TRBJ1-1; D call uncertain. The CDR3 totals 15 residues. The germline CDR1 and CDR2 sequences are MGHDK and SYGVNS. The V end was cut by 3 bases, the J end by 3 bases, with 14 bases between. CDR3 DNA sequence: TGTGCCAGCAGTGACGGCAGGCGACCCTACACTGAAGCTTTCTTT. It yields the protein CASSDGRRPYTEAFF.

This rearrangement joins TRBV6-5 to TRBJ2-1; 10 bases are shared with TRBD2. The V segment lost 4 bases and the J segment 12 bases; nucleotides outside the gene matches: 9. The CDR3 runs to 14 residues. The germline V gene has CDR1 MNHEY and CDR2 SVGAGI. The CDR3 DNA sequence: TGTGCCAGCAGTTCTAGCGGGAGTTGGGCCGGGCAGTTCTTC. Protein sequence: CASSSSGSWAGQFF.

The chain employs TRBV3-1 (or the pseudogene TRBV3-2) and TRBJ2-7; no firm D call. The CDR3 is 11 amino acids. V lost 4 bases and J lost 3, with 4 bases in between. The germline gives CDR1 LGHDT, CDR2 YNNKEL (reference sequence). The CDR3 DNA follows: TGTGCCAGCAGCCTTCACTACGAGCAGTACTTC. This gives the protein CASSLHYEQYF.

The rearrangement joins TRBV9 to TRBJ1-1; 10 positions match TRBD1. The V gene end was trimmed by 3 bases and the J gene end by 1 base; junction bases not matched to a gene: 9. Germline-derived CDR1 and CDR2 are SGDLS and YYNGEE. The CDR3 has 17 amino acids. DNA for the CDR3: TGTGCCAGCAGCGCAGACAGGGGGCTACTTAAGAACACTGAAGCTTTCTTT. Residues: CASSADRGLLKNTEAFF.

V usage is TRBV5-6 and J usage is TRBJ1-2; TRBD1 agrees at 7 bases. V lost 1 base, J lost 4 bases, and 7 bases stayed unmatched. Germline CDR1 reads SGHDT; CDR2 reads YYEEEE. CDR3 length equals 15 residues. CDR3 nucleotides: TGTGCCAGCAGCTTGACAGGGGCCGGCGGCTATGGCTACACCTTC. Protein: CASSLTGAGGYGYTF.

This chain joins TRBV11-3 and TRBJ2-1, with 10 bases that match TRBD2. The V gene end was trimmed by 4 bases and the J gene end by 7 bases; junction bases not matched to a gene: 10. Germline V gene sequence: CDR1 SGHNT, CDR2 YENEEA. The CDR3 has 16 amino acids. CDR3 nucleotide sequence: TGTGCCAGCAGCTCCGATGGCGCTAGCGGGGGTAATGAGCAGTTCTTC. Translated: CASSSDGASGGNEQFF.